The entry below gives a single T cell receptor (beta chain) sequence along with its context. This clone is medium-sized (0.01 to 0.1%). It has no known antigen specificity. Base qualities were left out, and no much larger clone turns up one base away. Between the V and J ends, shortened by 4 bases and 3 bases respectively, the junction contains 15 bases. The germline V gene (reference sequence) supplies CDR1 MNHEY and CDR2 SMNVEV. The CDR3 goes from the cysteine to the phenylalanine over 15 residues. The CDR3 DNA has 45 bases and is translated from base 1. The data belong to a study of memory CD4+ T cells and cytomegalovirus serostatus (dated by TCRdb to about 2019). For context, the study as a whole: The roughly 33 healthy Belgian adults in the cohort included 9 who were CMV seropositive and 24 who were CMV seronegative. CD4+ memory TCRbeta repertoires of a Belgian cohort with known cytomegalovirus serostatus were sequenced in order to replicate a published TCR-based CMV serostatus classifier.

What the work shows at the level of the full study, not this receptor alone: Only CD4+CD45RO+ memory cells were sequenced, in contrast to the original study, in which naive and memory CD4+ and CD8+ populations were covered. Results were interpreted as suggesting that the CMV-associated TCR signature is largely present in the CD4+ memory repertoire. The original-framework classifier achieved a median bootstrapped AUC of approximately 0.96 with a 95% CI of 0.76-1.00 on the Belgian cohort. Among the 150 or so previously reported CMV-associated TCRbeta sequences, some 70 showed up in the CD4+ memory repertoires, with each one found in between one and five individuals. CMV serostatus prediction reached a median bootstrapped AUC of nearly 0.96 with the original framework and around 0.91 with a US-trained random forest.

A FACSAria II was used to sort memory CD4+ T cells, defined as single viable CD3+CD4+CD8-CD45RO+ cells. To determine CMV serostatus, a Roche Elecsys assay was used that detects serum IgG against CMV pp150, pp28, p38 and p52. After the samples were thawed, total CD4+ T cells were enriched through positive selection using CD4 magnetic microbeads. Samples originated from another study that specifically interrogated the CD4+ T cell memory repertoire. Peripheral blood mononuclear cells were isolated and cryopreserved according to standard operating procedures, and serum was stored at -80 degrees C. The staining used CD3-PerCP (BW264/56), CD4-APC (RPA-T4), CD45RO-PE (UCHT1) and CD8-Pacific Orange (3B5) antibodies, and Sytox blue was used to exclude non-viable cells. Genomic DNA was extracted from sorted cells with the Quick-DNA Microprep Kit. Amplification of TCRbeta DNA was done with the immunoSEQ hsTCRbeta kit, following the protocol from the manufacturer. An Illumina MiSeq instrument was used to sequence the TCRbeta libraries. In the authors' own workflow: After out-of-frame sequences were removed, 2,204,828 distinct TCRbeta sequences remained, averaging around 61,000 per individual. Each individual was scored according to the count of 164 previously reported CMV-associated TCRbeta sequences and the total productive distinct TCRbeta count. A beta-binomial model was reimplemented in Python, and random forests from scikit-learn, run with default parameters, were trained on data from the US cohort. Classifier performance on the Belgian cohort was reported as the median AUC with percentile confidence intervals calculated over 10,000 bootstrap iterations. Drawn from immuneACCESS, this table holds only the in-frame rearrangements with V and J called that TCRdb kept. Clones are partly lost; checked studies trace under half to an unresolved V gene and leave the rest unexplained. That table furnishes V, J and clone size, whereas the DNA furnished D and trimming. Counted in this sample were approximately 23,000 clones; roughly 80% of them appeared once. The ten largest clones capture about 1% of the sample.

This sequence originates from an adult in good health and CMV-seronegative. The chain was built from TRBV27 and TRBJ1-1; a tentative D match to TRBD1 spans 6 bases. Sequenced sample: memory CD4+ T cells from blood. The CDR3 sequence is CASSSPYEGDTEAFF. The DNA reads TGTGCCAGCAGTTCACCGTACGAGGGGGACACTGAAGCTTTCTTT.